These 3 T cell receptor beta chains originate from one sample sequenced in a study of ipilimumab plus nivolumab after autologous stem cell transplantation. Sequencing used immunoSEQ multiplex PCR; TCRdb keeps in-frame clones, though not all of them. This sample has thousands of clones, with around 73% found just once. The sequenced sample was PBMCs, obtained in a trial of ipilimumab plus nivolumab as post-transplant consolidation. All receptors come from a male donor with multiple myeloma.

The rearrangement links TRBV10-3 to TRBJ2-3, with 10 bases fitting TRBD1. Germline trimming cut 2 bases from V and 5 bases from J; bases unmatched to any gene: 7. CDR3 length: 16 residues. Germline CDR1 ENHRY, CDR2 SYGVKD. The chain's CDR3 is CAISEPPGQGRDTQYF. CDR3 nucleotides: TGTGCCATCAGTGAGCCCCCGGGACAGGGGAGAGATACGCAGTATTTT.

This clone was seen more than once but under ten times. The gene calls are TRBV11-1 and TRBJ2-5, with TRBD2 as a possible D gene (5 bases). The CDR3 has 16 residues. The germline V and J ends were trimmed by 5 bases and 3 bases, with 19 bases remaining between them. Germline CDR1 is SGHAT and CDR2 is FQDESV (reference sequence). The CDR3 nucleotides read TGTGCCAGCAGCGTACCCACTGGCGGGCTCGAAGAGACCCAGTACTTC. As protein: CASSVPTGGLEETQYF.

The CDR3 region is CAIGQPLLGEQYF. In DNA form, the CDR3 reads TGTGCCATCGGTCAACCCCTTTTAGGTGAGCAGTACTTC. The V gene is TRBV6-1, the J gene TRBJ2-5; D is unresolved. CDR3 length: 13 amino acids. Germline CDR1 is MNHNS and CDR2 is SASEGT. Between the trimmed V and J ends, which lost 10 bases and 11 bases, there was a span of 23 bases.